This T cell receptor beta chain stems from a study of blood T cells in healthy people across ages. This clonotype has more than one count but fewer than ten. The CDR3 has 15 residues. V was pared by 3 bases and J by 2 bases, with 16 bases between. CDR1 DFQATT and CDR2 SNEGSKA come from the germline V gene (reference sequence). Alongside a J-beta primer mix, a sample-barcoded 5' primer served in a second PCR lasting roughly 7 to 11 cycles. TCRdb re-analysed the 5' RACE reads in MiXCR, keeping a single row per CDR3 protein. The repertoire holds roughly 800,000 distinct CDR3 sequences, just under 25% seen once, with under 10% in the top ten. The same sample was also studied in work on T cells of mothers and their children. That work states: An overlap that was slightly higher, though non-significant, was seen in related mother-child pairs versus unrelated pairs.

This chain links TRBV20-1 with TRBJ1-2; TRBD1 is a possible D gene (5 bases). The specimen sequenced was blood. This TCR came from a boy younger than 18 in good health. The CDR3 DNA reads TGCAGTGCTAGGCCTTCGGGACTCTTCAACTATGGCTACACCTTC. Translating it yields CSARPSGLFNYGYTF.